The rows below give T cell receptor beta chains drawn from one sample of a study of OX40 agonist ivuxolimab in advanced cancers. Generated by immunoSEQ multiplex PCR, the TCRdb table keeps only in-frame clones and is missing some. The sample carries roughly 100,000 clones, about 87% recorded once. The sequenced sample was CD4+ or CD8+ T cells sorted from blood, obtained in a trial of the OX40 agonist ivuxolimab. The receptors were gathered from an adult with an advanced solid tumor such as melanoma, head and neck, liver or kidney cancer. Both conserved end residues are part of each CDR3. Fields, in order: CDR3 DNA, CDR3 protein, D gene, clone size, J gene, V gene. D genes are given only for firm matches. A row's size may be missing; if present it is once, few, many or a size class.

cdr3_nt: TGTGCCATCAGTGATGACAGGAGCCTATCCTACGAGCAGTACTTC
cdr3_aa: CAISDDRSLSYEQYF
d_call: NA
clone_size: once
j_call: TRBJ2-7
v_call: TRBV10-3

cdr3_nt: TGTGCCAGCAGCTTTGGCGGGAGTCAATACAATGAGCAGTTCTTC
cdr3_aa: CASSFGGSQYNEQFF
d_call: TRBD2
clone_size: NA
j_call: TRBJ2-1
v_call: TRBV11-3

cdr3_nt: TGTGCCATCTCCACAGGGTTGAACTATGGCTACACCTTC
cdr3_aa: CAISTGLNYGYTF
d_call: NA
clone_size: NA
j_call: TRBJ1-2
v_call: TRBV10-3

cdr3_nt: TGTGCCAGCACCTTGGGAGGGGGAGGGTACAATGAGCAGTTCTTC
cdr3_aa: CASTLGGGGYNEQFF
d_call: NA
clone_size: NA
j_call: TRBJ2-1
v_call: TRBV6-5

cdr3_nt: TGTGCCAGCAGTGATCAGAGAGGGGCTGGCTACACCTTC
cdr3_aa: CASSDQRGAGYTF
d_call: NA
clone_size: NA
j_call: TRBJ1-2
v_call: TRBV6-1

cdr3_nt: TGTGCCACCAGCAGGCGGACTAGCGGATCCGAGACCCAGTACTTC
cdr3_aa: CATSRRTSGSETQYF
d_call: TRBD2
clone_size: NA
j_call: TRBJ2-5
v_call: TRBV15

cdr3_nt: TGTGCCAGCAGTGAAGCCTATACAGGGCGCGGCTACACCTTC
cdr3_aa: CASSEAYTGRGYTF
d_call: NA
clone_size: NA
j_call: TRBJ1-2
v_call: TRBV25-1

cdr3_nt: TGTGCCAGCTTCCACGGGGGCCAGCAGTACTTC
cdr3_aa: CASFHGGQQYF
d_call: NA
clone_size: NA
j_call: TRBJ2-7
v_call: TRBV11-3

cdr3_nt: TGTGCCAGCAGCTCACGGGACTCGTTGCGTGGAGATACGCAGTATTTT
cdr3_aa: CASSSRDSLRGDTQYF
d_call: NA
clone_size: NA
j_call: TRBJ2-3
v_call: TRBV5-6

cdr3_nt: TGTGCCAGCAGCGGGACACAGAACACTGAAGCTTTCTTT
cdr3_aa: CASSGTQNTEAFF
d_call: NA
clone_size: NA
j_call: TRBJ1-1
v_call: TRBV6-6

cdr3_nt: TGTGCCAGTAGTATAACGGCACGGAACACTGAAGCTTTCTTT
cdr3_aa: CASSITARNTEAFF
d_call: NA
clone_size: NA
j_call: TRBJ1-1
v_call: TRBV19

cdr3_nt: TGTGCCAGCAGCGGCCGCGAGGCAGGGCTATCGGGGAAACTGTTTTTT
cdr3_aa: CASSGREAGLSGKLFF
d_call: NA
clone_size: NA
j_call: TRBJ1-4
v_call: TRBV9

cdr3_nt: TGTGCCACCAGCAGAGATCAAGGGGTGGGTACAGATACGCAGTATTTT
cdr3_aa: CATSRDQGVGTDTQYF
d_call: NA
clone_size: NA
j_call: TRBJ2-3
v_call: TRBV15